The source of this T cell receptor beta chain is a study of cytomegalovirus exposure and HLA in healthy donors. Study-wide background: Caucasian-associated ancestry cluster membership applied to around 76% of over 350 genotyped donors.

Use of 60 Vbeta and 13 Jbeta primers characterized the PCR. The method was immunoSEQ multiplex PCR; TCRdb's version includes in-frame clones alone and lacks a portion of them. Of roughly 130,000 clones in the sample, 60% to 75% are singletons; the top ten hold 5.8%. For this clone: Its antigen is unknown.

Broader study findings: Sequencing probably produced one cluster of sequence variants that were highly shared.

Germline V lookup: CDR1 SGHNT, CDR2 YYREEE (reference sequence). The CDR3 has 14 residues. Trimming took off 3 bases at V and 4 bases at J, with 10 bases between the two ends. The receptor was isolated from a woman in her fifties or sixties in good health and CMV-seropositive. The sequenced sample consisted of PBMCs. The chain employs TRBV5-4 and TRBJ1-4, with TRBD1 as a possible D gene (5 bases). This chain's CDR3 is CASSSGGFNEKLFF. For the CDR3, the DNA is TGTGCCAGCAGCTCCGGGGGGTTTAATGAAAAACTGTTTTTT.